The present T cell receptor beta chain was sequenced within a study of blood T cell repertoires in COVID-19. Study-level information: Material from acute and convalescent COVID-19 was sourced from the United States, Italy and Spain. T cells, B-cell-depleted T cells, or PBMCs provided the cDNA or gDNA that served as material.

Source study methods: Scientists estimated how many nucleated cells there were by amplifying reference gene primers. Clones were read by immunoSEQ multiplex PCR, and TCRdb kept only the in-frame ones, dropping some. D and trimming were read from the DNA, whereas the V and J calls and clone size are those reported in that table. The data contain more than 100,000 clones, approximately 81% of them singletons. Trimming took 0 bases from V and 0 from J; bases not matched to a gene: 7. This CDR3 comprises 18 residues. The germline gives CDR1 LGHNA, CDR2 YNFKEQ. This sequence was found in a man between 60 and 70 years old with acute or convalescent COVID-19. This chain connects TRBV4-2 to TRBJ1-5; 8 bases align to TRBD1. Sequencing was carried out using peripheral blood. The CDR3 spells CASSQETGGGYSNQPQHF. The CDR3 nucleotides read TGTGCCAGCAGCCAAGAAACAGGGGGGGGCTATAGCAATCAGCCCCAGCATTTT.